These T cell receptor beta chains were read from a single sample in a study of shared clonotypes between healthy human individuals. Only in-frame clones appear in the TCRdb table, and some are missing; sequencing was by immunoSEQ multiplex PCR. This table holds under 2,500,000 clones, almost 96% found once. The material sequenced was naive CD4+ T cells sorted from blood. Source of these receptors: a man between 18 and 35 years old in good health. Both conserved end residues are part of each CDR3. The D gene is left open where the match is weak. Clone size is shown for a subset of rows, as once, few, many or a class of expanded clone.

j_gene,abundance,d_gene,v_gene,CDR3aa,CDR3nt
TRBJ2-3,-,TRBD2,TRBV9,CASSAIAGDTDTQYF,TGTGCCAGCAGCGCCATAGCGGGGGACACAGATACGCAGTATTTT
TRBJ1-3,-,-,TRBV30,CAWSVRLLNPSGNTIYF,TGTGCCTGGAGTGTACGCCTCTTAAACCCCTCTGGAAACACCATATATTTT
TRBJ2-7,-,-,TRBV20-1,CSALPYEQYF,TGCAGTGCCCTTCCTTACGAGCAGTACTTC
TRBJ1-5,-,TRBD1,TRBV30,CAWSVPPRGTVNQPQHF,TGTGCCTGGAGCGTACCTCCTAGGGGGACAGTCAATCAGCCCCAGCATTTT
TRBJ2-3,-,TRBD1,TRBV5-1,CASRRGLGEDTQYF,TGCGCCAGCAGGAGGGGGCTAGGAGAAGATACGCAGTATTTT
TRBJ1-1,once,-,TRBV15,CATSRVETVDEAFF,TGTGCCACCAGCAGAGTTGAGACAGTAGATGAAGCTTTCTTT
TRBJ2-5,-,TRBD1,TRBV19,CASSRGRDSIQETQYF,TGTGCCAGTAGTAGGGGACGGGACAGCATACAAGAGACCCAGTACTTC
TRBJ1-2,-,TRBD1,TRBV19,CASSIVEAGQGNYGYTF,TGTGCCAGTAGTATAGTAGAGGCAGGACAGGGGAACTATGGCTACACCTTC
TRBJ1-5,-,-,TRBV7-3,CASSLGGYNQPQHF,TGTGCCAGCAGCTTAGGGGGATACAATCAGCCCCAGCATTTT
TRBJ2-7,-,-,TRBV6-6,CASSYGHSYEQYF,TGTGCCAGCAGTTATGGTCATTCCTACGAGCAGTACTTC
TRBJ2-2,once,-,TRBV10-2,CASRRSGTNTGELFF,TGCGCCAGCAGACGAAGCGGAACGAACACCGGGGAGCTGTTTTTT
TRBJ1-5,-,-,TRBV19,CASSIIGNQPQHF,TGTGCCAGTAGTATCATTGGCAATCAGCCCCAGCATTTT
TRBJ1-2,-,-,TRBV19,CASSSPQGGNYGYTF,TGTGCCAGTAGTAGCCCTCAGGGAGGGAACTATGGCTACACCTTC
TRBJ2-7,-,-,TRBV6-5,CAGKGSKEAEQYF,TGTGCCGGTAAGGGAAGCAAGGAGGCCGAGCAGTACTTC
TRBJ2-6,-,-,TRBV11-2,CASSPQGQGANVLTF,TGTGCCAGCAGCCCACAGGGTCAGGGGGCCAACGTCCTGACTTTC
TRBJ1-6,-,TRBD1,TRBV27,CASRGTGPYSPLHF,TGTGCCAGCAGAGGGACAGGGCCGTATTCACCCCTCCACTTT
TRBJ1-2,-,TRBD1,TRBV6-5,CASSRGGGYGYTF,TGTGCCAGCAGTAGAGGGGGCGGCTATGGCTACACCTTC
TRBJ1-2,-,-,TRBV7-9,CASSIQGVGGYTF,TGTGCCAGCAGCATACAGGGTGTGGGCGGCTACACCTTC
TRBJ1-2,-,-,TRBV5-1,CASSWGRGPGDGYTF,TGCGCCAGCAGCTGGGGGAGGGGCCCGGGCGATGGCTACACCTTC
TRBJ1-1,-,TRBD1,TRBV28,CASSLRQGAYITEAFF,TGTGCCAGCAGTTTACGCCAGGGGGCTTATATCACTGAAGCTTTCTTT
TRBJ2-2,-,-,TRBV30,CACRGYPNTGELFF,TGTGCCTGTAGGGGGTACCCGAACACCGGGGAGCTGTTTTTT
TRBJ1-1,-,-,TRBV9,CASSPAGRNTEAFF,TGTGCCAGCAGCCCCGCCGGACGGAATACTGAAGCTTTCTTT
TRBJ2-1,-,-,TRBV6-5,CASSYEAEAEQFF,TGTGCCAGCAGTTATGAGGCGGAGGCTGAGCAGTTCTTC
TRBJ1-4,-,-,TRBV5-1,CASSLDGVSGEKLFF,TGCGCCAGCAGCTTGGACGGGGTCTCCGGTGAAAAACTGTTTTTT
TRBJ1-6,-,-,TRBV28,CASRVTGHNSPLHF,TGTGCCAGCAGGGTAACAGGGCATAATTCACCCCTCCACTTT
TRBJ1-1,-,TRBD1,TRBV30,CAWSVQQGGITEAFF,TGTGCCTGGAGTGTACAGCAGGGGGGAATAACTGAAGCTTTCTTT
TRBJ1-1,few,TRBD1,TRBV5-4,CATRQGITEAFF,TGTGCCACCCGACAGGGGATAACTGAAGCTTTCTTT
TRBJ2-4,-,-,TRBV7-2,CASSYPGLTDKILNIQYF,TGTGCCAGCAGCTACCCGGGACTCACGGACAAGATCTTAAACATTCAGTACTTC
TRBJ2-2,-,TRBD1,TRBV6-6,CASSNRGRKNTGELFF,TGTGCCAGCAGTAACAGGGGGCGGAAGAACACCGGGGAGCTGTTTTTT
TRBJ1-1,-,-,TRBV10-3,CAISERPTEAFF,TGTGCCATCAGTGAACGGCCGACTGAAGCTTTCTTT
TRBJ2-2,-,-,TRBV5-1,CASSPLDGELFF,TGCGCCAGCAGCCCTTTGGACGGGGAGCTGTTTTTT
TRBJ1-2,-,-,TRBV10-3,CAISESAGNYGYTF,TGTGCCATCAGTGAGTCTGCAGGAAACTATGGCTACACCTTC
TRBJ2-4,-,-,TRBV6-1,CASSEAGGSAIQYF,TGTGCCAGCAGTGAAGCGGGGGGCAGTGCCATTCAGTACTTC
TRBJ1-6,-,TRBD1,TRBV30,CAWSVRGQGSVKNSPLHF,TGTGCCTGGAGCGTAAGGGGACAGGGGTCCGTGAAAAATTCACCCCTCCACTTT
TRBJ1-4,-,-,TRBV5-4,CASSSPGGSEKLFF,TGTGCCAGCAGCTCCCCGGGGGGGAGTGAAAAACTGTTTTTT
TRBJ2-3,-,TRBD2,TRBV7-9,CASSFSETSGTDTQYF,TGTGCCAGCAGCTTCTCCGAGACTAGCGGCACAGATACGCAGTATTTT
TRBJ2-5,-,-,TRBV5-1,CASSPREGETQYF,TGCGCCAGCAGCCCCCGCGAGGGGGAGACCCAGTACTTC
TRBJ2-3,-,-,TRBV5-6,CASSFGTDPRADTQYF,TGTGCCAGCAGCTTCGGGACTGACCCGAGAGCAGATACGCAGTATTTT
TRBJ2-2,-,TRBD1,TRBV6-4,CASSRDSLTGELFF,TGTGCCAGCAGTCGGGACAGTTTGACCGGGGAGCTGTTTTTT
TRBJ1-2,-,TRBD1,TRBV27,CASITGTGSGYTF,TGTGCCAGCATAACCGGGACAGGGAGTGGCTACACCTTC
TRBJ2-7,-,-,TRBV6-6,CASSYFRGTYEQYF,TGTGCCAGCAGTTACTTTAGGGGTACCTACGAGCAGTACTTC
TRBJ1-4,once,TRBD1,TRBV30,CAWSVGAGGEKLFF,TGTGCCTGGAGTGTAGGTGCAGGGGGAGAAAAACTGTTTTTT
TRBJ1-3,once,-,TRBV5-5,CASSLVWDKNSGNTIYF,TGTGCCAGCAGCTTGGTTTGGGACAAGAACTCTGGAAACACCATATATTTT